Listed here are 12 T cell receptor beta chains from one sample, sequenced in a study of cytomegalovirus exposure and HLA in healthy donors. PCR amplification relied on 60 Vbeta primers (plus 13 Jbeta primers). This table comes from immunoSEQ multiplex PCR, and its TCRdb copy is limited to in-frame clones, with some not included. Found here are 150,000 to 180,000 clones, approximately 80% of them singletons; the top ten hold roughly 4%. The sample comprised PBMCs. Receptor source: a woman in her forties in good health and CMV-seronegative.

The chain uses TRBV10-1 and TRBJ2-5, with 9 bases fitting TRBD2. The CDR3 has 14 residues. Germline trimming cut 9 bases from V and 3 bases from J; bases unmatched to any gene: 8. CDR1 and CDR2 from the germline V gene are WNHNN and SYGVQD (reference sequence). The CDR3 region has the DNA TGCGCCAGTGTTAGCGGGAGATGCAAAGAGACCCAGTACTTC. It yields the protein CASVSGRCKETQYF.

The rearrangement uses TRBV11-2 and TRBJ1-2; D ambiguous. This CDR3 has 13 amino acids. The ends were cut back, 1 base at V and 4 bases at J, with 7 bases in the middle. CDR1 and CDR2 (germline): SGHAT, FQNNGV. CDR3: CASSLAAFYGYTF. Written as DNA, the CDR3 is TGTGCCAGCAGCTTAGCAGCGTTCTATGGCTACACCTTC.

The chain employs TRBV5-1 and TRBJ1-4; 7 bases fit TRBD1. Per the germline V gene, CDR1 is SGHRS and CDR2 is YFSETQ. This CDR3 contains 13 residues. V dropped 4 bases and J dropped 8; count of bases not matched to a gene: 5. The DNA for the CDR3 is TGCGCCAGCAGCCTGGGACAGTCCGAAAAACTGTTTTTT. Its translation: CASSLGQSEKLFF.

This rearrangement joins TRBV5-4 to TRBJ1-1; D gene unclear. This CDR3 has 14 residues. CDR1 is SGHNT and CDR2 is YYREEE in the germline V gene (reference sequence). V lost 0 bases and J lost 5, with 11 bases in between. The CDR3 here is CASSLGGGGTEAFF. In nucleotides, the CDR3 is TGTGCCAGCAGCTTGGGGGGAGGAGGTACTGAAGCTTTCTTT.

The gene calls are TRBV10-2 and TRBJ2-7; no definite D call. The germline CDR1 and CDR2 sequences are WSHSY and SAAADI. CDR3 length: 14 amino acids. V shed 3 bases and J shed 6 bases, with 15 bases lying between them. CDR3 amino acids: CASSEVGPTTEQYF. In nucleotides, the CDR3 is TGCGCCAGCAGTGAAGTCGGCCCTACTACCGAGCAGTACTTC.

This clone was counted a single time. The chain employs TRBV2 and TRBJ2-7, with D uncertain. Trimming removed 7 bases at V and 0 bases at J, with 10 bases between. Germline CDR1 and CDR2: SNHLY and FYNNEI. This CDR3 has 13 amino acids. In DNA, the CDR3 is TGTGCCAGCAACTTTTTCCTCTCCTACGAGCAGTACTTC. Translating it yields CASNFFLSYEQYF. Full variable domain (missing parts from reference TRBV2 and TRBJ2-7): EPEVTQTPSHQVTQMGQEVILRCVPISNHLYFYWYRQILGQKVEFLVSFYNNEISEKSEIFDDQFSVERPDGSNFTLKIRSTKLEDSAMYFCASNFFLSYEQYFGPGTRLTVT.

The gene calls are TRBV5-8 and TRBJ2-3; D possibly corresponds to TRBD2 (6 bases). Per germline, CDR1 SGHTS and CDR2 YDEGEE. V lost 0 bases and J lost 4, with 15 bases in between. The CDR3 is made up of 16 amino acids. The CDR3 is CASSLAVRREADTQYF. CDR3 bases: TGTGCCAGCAGCTTGGCGGTCAGGAGGGAGGCAGATACGCAGTATTTT.

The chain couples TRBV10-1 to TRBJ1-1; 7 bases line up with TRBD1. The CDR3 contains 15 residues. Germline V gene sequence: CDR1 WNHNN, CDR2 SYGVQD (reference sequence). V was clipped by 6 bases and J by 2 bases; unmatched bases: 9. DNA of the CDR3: TGCGCCAGCAGCTACGACCGACAGGGTAACACTGAAGCTTTCTTT. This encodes CASSYDRQGNTEAFF.

This CDR3 reads CATSRAPTGQTIYEQYF. The CDR3 DNA reads TGTGCCACCAGCAGAGCACCGACAGGTCAGACGATCTACGAGCAGTACTTC. The chain combines TRBV15 with TRBJ2-7; a possible D gene is TRBD1 (6 bases). Germline V lookup: CDR1 LNHNV, CDR2 YYDKDF (reference sequence). The germline V and J ends were trimmed by 1 base and 3 bases, with 19 bases remaining between them. The CDR3 runs 17 residues.

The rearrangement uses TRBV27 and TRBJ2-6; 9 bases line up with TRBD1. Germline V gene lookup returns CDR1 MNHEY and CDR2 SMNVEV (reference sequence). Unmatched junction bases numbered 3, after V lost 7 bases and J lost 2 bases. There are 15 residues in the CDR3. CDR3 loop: CASIGTGTGANVLTF. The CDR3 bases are TGTGCCAGCATCGGGACAGGGACTGGGGCCAACGTCCTGACTTTC.

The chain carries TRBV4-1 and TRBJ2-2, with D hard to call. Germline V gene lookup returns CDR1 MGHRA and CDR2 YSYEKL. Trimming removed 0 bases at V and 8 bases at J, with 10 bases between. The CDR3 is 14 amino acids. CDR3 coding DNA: TGCGCCAGCAGCCAAGATATTACTCGGGGGGAGCTGTTTTTT. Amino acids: CASSQDITRGELFF.

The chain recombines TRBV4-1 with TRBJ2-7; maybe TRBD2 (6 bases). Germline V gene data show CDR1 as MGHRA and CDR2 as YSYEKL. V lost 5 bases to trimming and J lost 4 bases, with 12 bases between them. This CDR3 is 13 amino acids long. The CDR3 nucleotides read TGCGCCAGCAGCGAGAGACTAGGTTACGAGCAGTACTTC. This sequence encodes CASSERLGYEQYF.